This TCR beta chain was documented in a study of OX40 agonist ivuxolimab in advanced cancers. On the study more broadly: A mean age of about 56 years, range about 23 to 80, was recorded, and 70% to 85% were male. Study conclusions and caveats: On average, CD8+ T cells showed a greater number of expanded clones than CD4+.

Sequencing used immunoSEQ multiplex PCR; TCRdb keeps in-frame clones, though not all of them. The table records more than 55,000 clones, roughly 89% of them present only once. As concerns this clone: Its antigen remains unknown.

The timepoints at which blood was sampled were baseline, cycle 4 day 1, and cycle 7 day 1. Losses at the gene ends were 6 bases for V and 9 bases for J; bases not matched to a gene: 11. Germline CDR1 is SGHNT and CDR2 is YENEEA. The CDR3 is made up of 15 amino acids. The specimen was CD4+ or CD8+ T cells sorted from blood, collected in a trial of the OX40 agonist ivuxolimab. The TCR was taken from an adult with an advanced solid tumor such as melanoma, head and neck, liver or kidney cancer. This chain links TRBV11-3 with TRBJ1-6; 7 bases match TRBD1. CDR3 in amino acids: CASRTVTGRSSPLHF. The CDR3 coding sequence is TGTGCCAGCAGGACTGTGACAGGGCGAAGTTCACCCCTCCACTTT.